Below, 17 T cell receptor beta chains from the same sample are listed, as sequenced in a study of spatial heterogeneity in lung cancer (dated by TCRdb to 2018 to 2020). General conclusions and limits of the study: The tumor nonsynonymous mutation count correlated with the number of expanded intratumoral alpha and beta TCRs.

Reading the label with the study, this specimen's time point is: sample taken at primary tumor resection. The library was obtained by 5' RACE. The sequencer listed for this sample is NextSeq 500. TCRdb reran the public reads through fastp at Q25 and MiXCR, keeping productive beta chains. Records with the same CDR3 protein are collapsed into one entry carrying the most frequent genes and DNA. Across this sample there are several thousand distinct CDR3 sequences, with approximately 12% seen only once. The ten largest make up approximately 10% of the sample. Their recognized antigens are unknown. The sequencing here drew on lung tumor tissue, taken at surgery. Source of these receptors: a male donor with early-stage non-small cell lung cancer.

In this sample, this clonotype turned up a few times. The rearrangement uses TRBV9 and TRBJ2-1, with D possibly being TRBD1 (5 bases). Trimming cost V 2 bases and J 5 bases, with 14 bases left between them. CDR1 is SGDLS, CDR2 YYNGEE, per germline. The CDR3 is made up of 15 amino acids. In DNA, the CDR3 is TGTGCCAGCAGCGTTGGCAGGGATAAAAACAATGAGCAGTTCTTC. Its translation is CASSVGRDKNNEQFF.

In its sample, this clonotype was seen many times. The chain couples TRBV7-9 to TRBJ1-4, with D possibly matching TRBD1 (5 bases). The CDR3 has 13 residues. The V gene's germline CDR1 is SEHNR and CDR2 FQNEAQ (reference sequence). The V end was cut by 4 bases, the J end by 5 bases, with 8 bases between. CDR3 in DNA: TGTGCCAGCAGCTCTCAGGGAAATGAAAAACTGTTTTTT. It codes for CASSSQGNEKLFF.

This clonotype came up many times. This chain links TRBV13 with TRBJ2-3; TRBD2 matches at 13 bases. The CDR3 loop spans 15 amino acids. CDR1 is PRHDT and CDR2 is FYEKMQ in the germline V gene (reference sequence). V lost 6 bases and J lost 4; bases outside the gene matches: 4. The CDR3 loop reads CASRRLAGGADTQYF. The CDR3 DNA sequence: TGTGCCAGCAGGAGACTAGCGGGAGGAGCAGATACGCAGTATTTT.

Ten or more counts support this clonotype. The chain is built from TRBV10-3 and TRBJ2-6; maybe TRBD2 (5 bases). The V gene lost 10 bases and the J gene lost 0 bases, with 13 bases spanning the gap. This CDR3 has 15 amino acids. Germline V gene sequence: CDR1 ENHRY, CDR2 SYGVKD. Here the CDR3 DNA reads TGTGCCACCTTAGCGTTAGACTCTGGGGCCAACGTCCTGACTTTC. As protein: CATLALDSGANVLTF.

There are many counts of this clonotype. The rearrangement links TRBV6-1 to TRBJ1-5; 12 bases are shared with TRBD1. Germline values: CDR1 MNHNS, CDR2 SASEGT. Trimming at V came to 8 bases and at J to 5 bases, leaving 4 bases not matched to a gene. This CDR3 comprises 14 residues. The CDR3 bases are TGTGCCAGCTCGGGACAGGGGGCTGATCAGCCCCAGCATTTT. Residues: CASSGQGADQPQHF.

In its sample, this clonotype was seen many times. The chain carries TRBV7-8 and TRBJ1-1; a weak D match, TRBD1 (5 bases). This CDR3 has 13 residues. Germline loops: CDR1 SGHVS, CDR2 FQNEAQ. V shed 1 base and J shed 11 bases, with 14 bases lying between them. As DNA, the CDR3 is TGTGCCAGCAGCTTAGGAAACGGGGCCGGGGCTTTCTTT. It encodes CASSLGNGAGAFF.

This chain uses TRBV11-2 with TRBJ1-1; the D gene is possibly TRBD1 (6 bases). Germline-derived CDR1 and CDR2 are SGHAT and FQNNGV. This CDR3 region has 17 residues. Trimming pared 5 bases from V and 0 bases from J, leaving 19 bases between. The CDR3 sequence: CASSRAQGRAMNTEAFF. The CDR3, as DNA: TGTGCCAGCAGCCGCGCACAGGGTCGAGCGATGAACACTGAAGCTTTCTTT.

There are a few counts of this clonotype. The chain combines TRBV20-1 with TRBJ2-5; TRBD1 matches at 7 bases. Trimming took 5 bases from V and 5 from J; bases not matched to a gene: 8. This CDR3 comprises 13 residues. Germline lookup yields CDR1 DFQATT and CDR2 SNEGSKA (reference sequence). CDR3 DNA sequence: TGCAGTGCTTTTAACGACAGGGACGAGACCCAGTACTTC. Protein sequence: CSAFNDRDETQYF.

The V and J genes are TRBV10-3 and TRBJ1-1; 11 bases align to TRBD1. V was clipped by 10 bases and J by 4 bases; unmatched bases: 5. CDR1 and CDR2 (germline): ENHRY, SYGVKD. This CDR3 has 13 amino acids. As DNA, the CDR3 is TGTGCCACGGGGACAGGGGGGAGCACTGAAGCTTTCTTT. Translated, it gives CATGTGGSTEAFF.

V is TRBV9 and J is TRBJ2-2, with a weak D call TRBD1 (6 bases). The CDR3 runs 15 residues. V lost 1 base to trimming and J lost 5 bases, with 12 bases between them. CDR1 SGDLS and CDR2 YYNGEE come from the germline V gene. The CDR3 DNA reads TGTGCCAGCAGCGTAACGGACCAGGGGACCGGGGAGCTGTTTTTT. This translates into CASSVTDQGTGELFF.

As regards this clonotype: A much larger clone differs by one base, so this may be a read error. The chain combines TRBV29-1 with TRBJ2-1; 11 positions match TRBD1. The CDR3 is made up of 14 amino acids. V lost 1 base to trimming and J lost 6 bases; unmatched junction nucleotides: 2. The germline gives CDR1 SQVTM, CDR2 ANQGSEA. The CDR3 is CSVEVGTGGNEQFF. In DNA form, the CDR3 reads TGCAGCGTTGAAGTGGGGACAGGGGGCAATGAGCAGTTCTTC.

By share of the sample, this clonotype is medium-sized. This sequence joins TRBV24-1 and TRBJ2-3, with a tentative D call TRBD1 (6 bases). The CDR3 extends over 13 amino acids. V was shortened by 9 bases and J by 6 bases, with 15 bases between the two germline ends. Germline V lookup: CDR1 KGHDR, CDR2 SFDVKD. The CDR3 DNA follows: TGTGCCACCGGAAGGGGGATAAGCGATACGCAGTATTTT. It is translated as CATGRGISDTQYF.

The sample holds many counts of this clonotype. The chain recombines TRBV20-1 with TRBJ1-2; D is ambiguous. V was pared by 4 bases and J by 0 bases, with 15 bases between. Germline assignment: CDR1 DFQATT and CDR2 SNEGSKA (reference sequence). CDR3 length: 15 amino acids. Here the CDR3 DNA reads TGCAGTGCTACTGGCCCTCTTTCAGCTAACTATGGCTACACCTTC. Its protein product is CSATGPLSANYGYTF.

This clonotype counts as medium-sized. The genes are TRBV7-9 and TRBJ1-1; D is possibly TRBD1 (6 bases). This CDR3 has 13 amino acids. Germline-derived CDR1 and CDR2 are SEHNR and FQNEAQ (reference sequence). The V and J ends lost 1 base and 4 bases respectively, with 7 bases between them. The CDR3 region has the DNA TGTGCCAGCAGCTTAGAAGGGGGCACTGAAGCTTTCTTT. Its protein is CASSLEGGTEAFF.

The table lists this clonotype with a few counts. V and J are TRBV12-3 or TRBV12-4 and TRBJ1-2; D uncertain. The CDR3 spans 12 residues. V was cut by 8 bases and J by 2 bases, with 9 bases left in between. The CDR3, as DNA: TGTGCCAGCCTTGGGCAGAACTATGGCTACACCTTC. Amino acids: CASLGQNYGYTF.

Notes on this clonotype: The DNA is left out, because the CDR3 cannot be placed on it with certainty; the CDR3 is given as TCRdb lists it. The rearrangement links TRBV7-3 to TRBJ2-3; TRBD2 was called by the table and not checked on the DNA. The CDR3 totals 22 residues, both ends included. Germline V lookup: CDR1 SGHTA, CDR2 FQGTGA. This chain's CDR3 is CASSFYICSARDSGRRADTQYF.

Judged by abundance, this clonotype is medium-sized (0.01 to 0.1%). This chain links TRBV20-1 with TRBJ2-3; D could derive from TRBD1 or TRBD2 (6 bases each). This CDR3 contains 14 residues. The germline V and J ends were trimmed by 6 bases and 6 bases, with 19 bases remaining between them. Germline assignment: CDR1 DFQATT and CDR2 SNEGSKA (reference sequence). CDR3 loop: CSASIRTGADTQYF. The CDR3 DNA reads TGCAGTGCCTCGATCCGGACGGGGGCGGATACGCAGTATTTT.